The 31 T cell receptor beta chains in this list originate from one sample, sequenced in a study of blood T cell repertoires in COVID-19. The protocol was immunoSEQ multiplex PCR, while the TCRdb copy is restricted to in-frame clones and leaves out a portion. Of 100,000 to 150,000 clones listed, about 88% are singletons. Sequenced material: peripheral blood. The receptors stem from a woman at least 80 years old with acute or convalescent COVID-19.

The CDR3 sequence is CASTRDRADEQYF. In DNA, the CDR3 is TGTGCCAGCACAAGGGACAGGGCGGACGAGCAGTACTTC. The rearrangement uses TRBV6-5 and TRBJ2-7; 9 bases line up with TRBD1. Germline loops: CDR1 MNHEY, CDR2 SVGAGI. Unmatched junction bases numbered 6, after V lost 7 bases and J lost 5 bases. The CDR3 consists of 13 residues.

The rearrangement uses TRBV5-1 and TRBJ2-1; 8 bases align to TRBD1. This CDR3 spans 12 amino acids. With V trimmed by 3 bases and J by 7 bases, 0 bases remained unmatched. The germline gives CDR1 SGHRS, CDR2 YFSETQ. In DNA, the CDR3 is TGCGCCAGCAGCTGGGACAGGAATGAGCAGTTCTTC. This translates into CASSWDRNEQFF.

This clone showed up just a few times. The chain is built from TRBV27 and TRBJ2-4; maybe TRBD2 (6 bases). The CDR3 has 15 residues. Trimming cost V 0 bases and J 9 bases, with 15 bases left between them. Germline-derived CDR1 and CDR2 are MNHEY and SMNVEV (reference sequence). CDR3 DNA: TGTGCCAGCAGTTTATCGGAGGGAGCTTTCGGCATTCAGTACTTC. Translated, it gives CASSLSEGAFGIQYF.

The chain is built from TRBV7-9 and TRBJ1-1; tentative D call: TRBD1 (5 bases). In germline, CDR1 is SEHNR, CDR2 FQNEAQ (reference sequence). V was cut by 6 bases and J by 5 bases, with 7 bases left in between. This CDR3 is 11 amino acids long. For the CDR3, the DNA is TGTGCCAGCAGTAGGGGTACTGAAGCTTTCTTT. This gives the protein CASSRGTEAFF.

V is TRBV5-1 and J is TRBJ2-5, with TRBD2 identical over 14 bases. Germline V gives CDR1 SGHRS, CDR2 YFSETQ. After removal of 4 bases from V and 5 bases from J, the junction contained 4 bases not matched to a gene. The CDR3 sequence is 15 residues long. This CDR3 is CASSPGLAGVETQYF. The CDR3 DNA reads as TGCGCCAGCAGCCCGGGACTAGCGGGAGTTGAGACCCAGTACTTC. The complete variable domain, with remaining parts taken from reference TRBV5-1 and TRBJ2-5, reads KAGVTQTPRYLIKTRGQQVTLSCSPISGHRSVSWYQQTPGQGLQFLFEYFSETQRNKGNFPGRFSGRQFSNSRSEMNVSTLELGDSALYLCASSPGLAGVETQYFGPGTRLLVL.

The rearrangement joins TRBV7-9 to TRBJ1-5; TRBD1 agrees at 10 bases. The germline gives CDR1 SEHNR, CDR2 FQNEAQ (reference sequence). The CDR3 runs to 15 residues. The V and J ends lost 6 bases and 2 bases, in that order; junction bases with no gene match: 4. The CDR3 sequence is CASSPGTGGNQPQHF. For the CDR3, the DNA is TGTGCCAGCAGTCCCGGGACAGGGGGCAATCAGCCCCAGCATTTT. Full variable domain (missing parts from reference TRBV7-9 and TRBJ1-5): DTGVSQNPRHKITKRGQNVTFRCDPISEHNRLYWYRQTLGQGPEFLTYFQNEAQLEKSRLLSDRFSAERPKGSFSTLEIQRTEQGDSAMYLCASSPGTGGNQPQHFGDGTRLSIL.

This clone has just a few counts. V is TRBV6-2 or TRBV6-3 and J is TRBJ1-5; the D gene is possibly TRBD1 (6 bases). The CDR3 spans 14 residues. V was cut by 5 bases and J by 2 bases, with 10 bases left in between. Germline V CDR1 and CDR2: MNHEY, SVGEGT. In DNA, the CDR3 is TGTGCCAGCAGTGACAACAGGGGCAATCAGCCCCAGCATTTT. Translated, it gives CASSDNRGNQPQHF.

The CDR3: CASSPPSGGSNQPQHF. The CDR3 nucleotides are TGTGCCAGTAGTCCCCCCTCGGGGGGTAGCAATCAGCCCCAGCATTTT. The rearrangement uses TRBV19 and TRBJ1-5, with D possibly being TRBD1 (5 bases). This CDR3 region has 16 residues. The germline gives CDR1 LNHDA, CDR2 SQIVND (reference sequence). V dropped 5 bases and J dropped 0 bases, with 14 bases sitting between them.

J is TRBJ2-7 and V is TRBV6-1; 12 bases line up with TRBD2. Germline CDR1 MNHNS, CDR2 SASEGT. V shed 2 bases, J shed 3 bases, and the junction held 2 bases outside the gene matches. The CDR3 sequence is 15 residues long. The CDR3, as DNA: TGTGCCAGCAGTGAACAACTAGCGGGGGGCTACGAGCAGTACTTC. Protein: CASSEQLAGGYEQYF.

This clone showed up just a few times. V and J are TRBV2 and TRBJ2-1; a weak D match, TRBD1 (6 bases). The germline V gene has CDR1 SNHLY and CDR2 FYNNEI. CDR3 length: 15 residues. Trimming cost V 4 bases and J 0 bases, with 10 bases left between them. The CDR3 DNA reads TGTGCCAGCAGTGCGGACAGATCCTCCTACAATGAGCAGTTCTTC. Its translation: CASSADRSSYNEQFF.

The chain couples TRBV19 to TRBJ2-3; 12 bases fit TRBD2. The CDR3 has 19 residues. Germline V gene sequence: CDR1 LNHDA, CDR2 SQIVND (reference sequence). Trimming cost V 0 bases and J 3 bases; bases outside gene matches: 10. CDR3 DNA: TGTGCCAGTAGTATAGAAGGTCTCCTAGCGGGAGGGCCTACAGATACGCAGTATTTT. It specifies CASSIEGLLAGGPTDTQYF.

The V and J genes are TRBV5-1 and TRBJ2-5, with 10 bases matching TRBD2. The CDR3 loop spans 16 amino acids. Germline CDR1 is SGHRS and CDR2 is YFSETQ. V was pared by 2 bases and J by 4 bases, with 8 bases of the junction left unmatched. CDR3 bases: TGCGCCAGCAGCTTCCAGCCTAGCGGGGGTGGAGAGACCCAGTACTTC. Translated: CASSFQPSGGGETQYF.

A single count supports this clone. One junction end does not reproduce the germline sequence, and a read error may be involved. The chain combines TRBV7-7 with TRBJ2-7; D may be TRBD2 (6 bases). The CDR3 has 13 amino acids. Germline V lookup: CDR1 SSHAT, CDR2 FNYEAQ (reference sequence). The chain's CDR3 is CASSLAEGYEQYF. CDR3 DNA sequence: TGTGCTAGCAGCTTAGCGGAGGGCTACGAGCAGTACTTC.

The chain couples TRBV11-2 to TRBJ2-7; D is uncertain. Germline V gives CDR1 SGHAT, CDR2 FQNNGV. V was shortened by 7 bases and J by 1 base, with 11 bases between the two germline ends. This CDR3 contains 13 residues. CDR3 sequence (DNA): TGTGCCAGCATCCTCTCGGGTTCCTACGAGCAGTACTTC. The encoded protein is CASILSGSYEQYF.

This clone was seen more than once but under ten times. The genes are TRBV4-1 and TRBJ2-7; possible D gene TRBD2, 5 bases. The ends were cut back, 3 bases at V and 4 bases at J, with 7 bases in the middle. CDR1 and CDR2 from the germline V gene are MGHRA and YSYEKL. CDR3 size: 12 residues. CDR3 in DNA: TGCGCCAGCAGCCATACGGGGTACGAGCAGTACTTC. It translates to CASSHTGYEQYF.

CDR3 sequence reads: CATRGSGAPNYGYTF. The CDR3 DNA is TGTGCCACCCGGGGGTCTGGGGCCCCTAACTATGGCTACACCTTC. The V call is TRBV19, the J call TRBJ1-2, with a weak D call TRBD1 (5 bases). This CDR3 is built from 15 residues. The V gene's germline CDR1 is LNHDA and CDR2 SQIVND (reference sequence). Between the trimmed V and J ends, which lost 10 bases and 0 bases, there was a span of 18 bases.

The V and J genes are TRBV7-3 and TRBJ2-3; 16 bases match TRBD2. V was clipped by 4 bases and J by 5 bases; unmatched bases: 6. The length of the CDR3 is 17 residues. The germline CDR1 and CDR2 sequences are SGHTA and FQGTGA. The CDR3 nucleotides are TGTGCCAGCAGCTCGGGACTAGCGGGGGGGCAGGTAGATACGCAGTATTTT. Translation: CASSSGLAGGQVDTQYF.

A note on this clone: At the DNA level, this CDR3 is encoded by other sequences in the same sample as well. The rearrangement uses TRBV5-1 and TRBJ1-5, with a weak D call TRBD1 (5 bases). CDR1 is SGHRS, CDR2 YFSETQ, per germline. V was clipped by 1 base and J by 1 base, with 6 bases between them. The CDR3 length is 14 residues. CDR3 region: CASSLSGSNQPQHF. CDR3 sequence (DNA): TGCGCCAGCAGCTTGTCAGGGAGCAATCAGCCCCAGCATTTT. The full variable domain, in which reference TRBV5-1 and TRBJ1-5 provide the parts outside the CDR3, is KAGVTQTPRYLIKTRGQQVTLSCSPISGHRSVSWYQQTPGQGLQFLFEYFSETQRNKGNFPGRFSGRQFSNSRSEMNVSTLELGDSALYLCASSLSGSNQPQHFGDGTRLSIL.

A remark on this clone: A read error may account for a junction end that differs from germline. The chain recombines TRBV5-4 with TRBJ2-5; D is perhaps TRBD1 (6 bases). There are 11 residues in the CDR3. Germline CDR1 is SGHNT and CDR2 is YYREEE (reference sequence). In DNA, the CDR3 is TGTGCCAGCAGCTTGGGACAGGCCCGGGACTTC. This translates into CASSLGQARDF. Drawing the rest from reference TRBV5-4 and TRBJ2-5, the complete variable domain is ETGVTQSPTHLIKTRGQQVTLRCSSQSGHNTVSWYQQALGQGPQFIFQYYREEENGRGNFPPRFSGLQFPNYSSELNVNALELDDSALYLCASSLGQARDFGPGTRLLVL.

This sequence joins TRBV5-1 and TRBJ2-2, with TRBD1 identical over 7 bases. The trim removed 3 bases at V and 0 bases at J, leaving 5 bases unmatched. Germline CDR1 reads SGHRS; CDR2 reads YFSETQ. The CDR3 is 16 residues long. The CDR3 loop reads CASSYRQGPNTGELFF. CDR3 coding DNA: TGCGCCAGCAGCTACAGACAGGGTCCGAACACCGGGGAGCTGTTTTTT.

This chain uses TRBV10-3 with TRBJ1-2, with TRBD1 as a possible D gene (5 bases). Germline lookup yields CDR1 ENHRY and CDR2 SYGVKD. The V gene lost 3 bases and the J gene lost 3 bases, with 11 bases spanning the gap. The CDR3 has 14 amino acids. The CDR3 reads CAISDRVSDYGYTF. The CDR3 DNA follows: TGTGCCATCAGTGACAGGGTCTCGGACTATGGCTACACCTTC.

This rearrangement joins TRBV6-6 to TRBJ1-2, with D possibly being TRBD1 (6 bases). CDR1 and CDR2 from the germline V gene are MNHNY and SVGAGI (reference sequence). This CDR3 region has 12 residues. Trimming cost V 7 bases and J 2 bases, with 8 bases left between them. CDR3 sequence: CASKGDNYGYTF. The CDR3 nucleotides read TGTGCCAGCAAGGGGGACAACTATGGCTACACCTTC.

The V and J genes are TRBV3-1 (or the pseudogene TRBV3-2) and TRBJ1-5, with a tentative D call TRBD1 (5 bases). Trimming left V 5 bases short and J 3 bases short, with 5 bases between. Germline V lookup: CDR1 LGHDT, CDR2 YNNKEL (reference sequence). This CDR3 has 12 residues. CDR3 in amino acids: CASSGHNQPQHF. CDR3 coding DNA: TGTGCCAGCAGCGGACACAATCAGCCCCAGCATTTT.

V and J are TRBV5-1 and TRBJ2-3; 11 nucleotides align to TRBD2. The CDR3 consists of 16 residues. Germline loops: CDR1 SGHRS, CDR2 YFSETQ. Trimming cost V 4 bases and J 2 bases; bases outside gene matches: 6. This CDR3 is CASSLPSGRNTDTQYF. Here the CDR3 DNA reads TGCGCCAGCAGCCTTCCTAGCGGGAGGAACACAGATACGCAGTATTTT.

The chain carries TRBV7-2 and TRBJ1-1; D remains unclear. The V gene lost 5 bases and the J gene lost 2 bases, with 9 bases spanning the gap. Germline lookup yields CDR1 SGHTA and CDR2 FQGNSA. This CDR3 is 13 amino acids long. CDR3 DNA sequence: TGTGCCAGCAGCCAGTACAGCAACACTGAAGCTTTCTTT. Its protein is CASSQYSNTEAFF.

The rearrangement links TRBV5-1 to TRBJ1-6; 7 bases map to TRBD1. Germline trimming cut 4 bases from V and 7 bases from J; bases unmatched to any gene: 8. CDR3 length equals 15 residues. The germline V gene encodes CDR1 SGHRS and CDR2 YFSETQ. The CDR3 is CASSHRGGANSPLHF. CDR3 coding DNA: TGCGCCAGCAGCCACCGAGGGGGCGCGAATTCACCCCTCCACTTT.

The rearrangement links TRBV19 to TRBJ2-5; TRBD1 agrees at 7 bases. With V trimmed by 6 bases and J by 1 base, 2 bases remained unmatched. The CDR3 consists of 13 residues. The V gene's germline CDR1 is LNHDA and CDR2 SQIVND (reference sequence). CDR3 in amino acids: CASSGQVQETQYF. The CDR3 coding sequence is TGTGCCAGTAGCGGACAGGTCCAAGAGACCCAGTACTTC.

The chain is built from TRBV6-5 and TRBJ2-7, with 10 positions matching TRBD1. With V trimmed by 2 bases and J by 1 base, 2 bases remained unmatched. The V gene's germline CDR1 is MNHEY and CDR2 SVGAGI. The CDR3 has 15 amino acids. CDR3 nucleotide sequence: TGTGCCAGCAGTTACCGGGACAGGGGTTCCTACGAGCAGTACTTC. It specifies CASSYRDRGSYEQYF.

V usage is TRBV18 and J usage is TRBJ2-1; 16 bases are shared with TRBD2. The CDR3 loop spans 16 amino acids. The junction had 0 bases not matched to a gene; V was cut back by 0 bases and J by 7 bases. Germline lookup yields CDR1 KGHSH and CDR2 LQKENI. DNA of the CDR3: TGTGCCAGCTCACCACCGGGACTAGCGGGGGGGAATGAGCAGTTCTTC. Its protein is CASSPPGLAGGNEQFF.

The chain's CDR3 is CASSEYFGATEAFF. The CDR3 coding sequence is TGTGCCAGCAGTGAATATTTTGGGGCCACTGAAGCTTTCTTT. J is TRBJ1-1 and V is TRBV25-1, with D tentatively TRBD1 (5 bases). The V end lost 0 bases, the J end lost 4 bases, and 9 bases lay between the germline ends. The CDR3 is 14 residues long. The germline V gene encodes CDR1 MGHDK and CDR2 SYGVNS.

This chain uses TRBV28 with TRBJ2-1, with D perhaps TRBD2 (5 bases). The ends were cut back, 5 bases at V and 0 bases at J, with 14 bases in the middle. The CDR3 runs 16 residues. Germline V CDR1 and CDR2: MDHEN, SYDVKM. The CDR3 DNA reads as TGTGCCAGCAGTCGGGGAACGGGCCGCTCCTACAATGAGCAGTTCTTC. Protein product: CASSRGTGRSYNEQFF.